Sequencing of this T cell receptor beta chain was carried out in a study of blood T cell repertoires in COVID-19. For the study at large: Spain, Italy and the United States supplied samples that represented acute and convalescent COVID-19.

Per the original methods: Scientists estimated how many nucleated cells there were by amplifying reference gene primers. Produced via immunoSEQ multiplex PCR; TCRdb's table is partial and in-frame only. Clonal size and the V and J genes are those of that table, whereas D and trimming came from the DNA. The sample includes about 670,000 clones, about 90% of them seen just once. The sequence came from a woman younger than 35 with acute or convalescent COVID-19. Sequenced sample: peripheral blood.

DNA of the CDR3: TGTGCCAGCAGCCAAAGAGACACAGGATTTCTCTATGGCTACACCTTC. It translates to CASSQRDTGFLYGYTF. The chain employs TRBV14 and TRBJ1-2; D is possibly TRBD1 (5 bases). Trimming left V 2 bases short and J 4 bases short, with 17 bases between. This CDR3 has 16 residues. Germline V CDR1 and CDR2: SGHDN, FVKESK.